This T cell receptor (beta chain) emerged from a study of T-cell reconstitution after alpha-beta-depleted transplantation in children. This clonotype was observed a handful of times. Its specificity is not known. CDR3 length: 12 amino acids. Trimming took 2 bases from V and 4 from J, leaving 6 bases between them. Germline CDR1 reads SGHAT; CDR2 reads FQNNGV. Construction of the TCRbeta library involved unique molecular identifiers. TCRdb ran MiXCR on the PCR reads and lists one entry per CDR3 protein. The table shows around 80,000 distinct CDR3 sequences, with 15% to 20% occurring only once. Study outcomes and limitations: Some patients' high day-60 TCRbeta diversity was attributed to recipient cells surviving conditioning. Hyperexpanded clones declined; after one year, newly produced T cells mostly supplied diversity. About two months after transplant, alpha-beta T cells reportedly came from several hundred expanded graft clones.

The sample was PBMCs, mostly from graft donor cells, taken 360 days after TCRalphabeta/CD19-depleted stem cell transplant. The sequence came from a male patient between 2 and 10 years old who had a stem cell transplant for acute lymphoblastic leukemia, so the T cells may come from the graft donor. This chain links TRBV11-2 with TRBJ2-7; D not resolved. The CDR3 reads CASSLFRYEQYF. The CDR3 bases are TGTGCCAGCAGCTTATTTAGGTACGAGCAGTACTTC.